This T cell receptor beta chain originates from a study of preoperative IRX-2 immunotherapy in early breast cancer. Produced via immunoSEQ multiplex PCR; TCRdb's table is partial and in-frame only. The sample carries 20,000 to 30,000 clones, roughly 80% recorded once. Points on this clone: Its ends do not fully match the called genes, so a read error is possible. The DNA has an unread or ambiguous base, and its residue is written X.

Treatment: preoperative locoregional IRX-2 cytokine immunotherapy. This phase Ib study tested locoregional IRX-2 cytokine immunotherapy given before surgery. The germline CDR1 and CDR2 sequences are SGHRS and YFSETQ. CDR3 length: 17 residues. The receptor comes from a human donor with breast cancer. Source: lymph node tissue, taken after IRX-2 immunotherapy. The chain carries TRBV5-1 and TRBJ2-7, with D possibly matching TRBD1 (6 bases). The CDR3 nucleotides are TGCGCCAGCAGCTTGGCCGGCCCAAAAGGACAGTCCTAYGAGCAGTACTTC. This translates into CASSLAGPKGQSXEQYF. The whole CDR3 reads CASSLAGPKGQSYEQYF. Filled out from reference TRBV5-1 and TRBJ2-7, the complete variable domain reads KAGVTQTPRYLIKTRGQQVTLSCSPISGHRSVSWYQQTPGQGLQFLFEYFSETQRNKGNFPGRFSGRQFSNSRSEMNVSTLELGDSALYLCASSLAGPKGQSYEQYFGPGTRLTVT.